This T cell receptor (beta chain) originates from a study of molecular identifiers for immune sequencing clone quantification. This clonotype was seen only a few times. Its specificity is unknown. The study's findings and limits: Clones above 20 RNA copies contained over 98% of effector molecules but under 1% of naive ones.

MiXCR, applied by TCRdb to the PCR reads, yields one record per CDR3 protein. The data hold a few hundred thousand distinct CDR3 sequences, with 25% observed a single time. Construction of naive CD8 libraries employed roughly 19,000 to 1,100,000 sorted cells together with 10%, 30% or 50% RNA. Between the trimmed V and J ends, which lost 3 bases and 9 bases, there was a span of 18 bases. CDR3 length: 15 amino acids. Germline values: CDR1 WSHSY, CDR2 SAAADI. The sequencing sample was made of naive CD8+ T cells from blood, with Jurkat cell RNA spiked in. As for subset: FACS-sorted CD8+CD4-CCR7+CD45RA+ naive T cells. The chain recombines TRBV10-2 with TRBJ1-5, with D perhaps TRBD1 (5 bases). The sequence came from a human donor in good health. Some libraries in this study had Jurkat cell RNA spiked in. The CDR3 coding sequence is TGCGCCAGCAGTGATGAGAGGGGACGGGGGGGGCCCCAGCATTTT. Translated, it gives CASSDERGRGGPQHF.